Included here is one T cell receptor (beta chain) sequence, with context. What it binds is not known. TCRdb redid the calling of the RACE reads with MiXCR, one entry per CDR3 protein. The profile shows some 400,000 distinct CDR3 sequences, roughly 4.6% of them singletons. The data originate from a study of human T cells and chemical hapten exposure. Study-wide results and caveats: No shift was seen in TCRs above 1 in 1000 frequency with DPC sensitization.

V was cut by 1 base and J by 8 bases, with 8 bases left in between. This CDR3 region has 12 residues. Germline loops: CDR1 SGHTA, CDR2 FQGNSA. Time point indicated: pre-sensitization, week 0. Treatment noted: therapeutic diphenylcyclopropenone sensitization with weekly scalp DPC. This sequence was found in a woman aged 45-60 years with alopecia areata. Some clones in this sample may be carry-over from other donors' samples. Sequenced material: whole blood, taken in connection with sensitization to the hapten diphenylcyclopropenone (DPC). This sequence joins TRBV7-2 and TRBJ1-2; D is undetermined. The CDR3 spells CASSLEAGGYTF. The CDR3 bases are TGTGCCAGCAGCTTAGAGGCTGGCGGCTACACCTTC.